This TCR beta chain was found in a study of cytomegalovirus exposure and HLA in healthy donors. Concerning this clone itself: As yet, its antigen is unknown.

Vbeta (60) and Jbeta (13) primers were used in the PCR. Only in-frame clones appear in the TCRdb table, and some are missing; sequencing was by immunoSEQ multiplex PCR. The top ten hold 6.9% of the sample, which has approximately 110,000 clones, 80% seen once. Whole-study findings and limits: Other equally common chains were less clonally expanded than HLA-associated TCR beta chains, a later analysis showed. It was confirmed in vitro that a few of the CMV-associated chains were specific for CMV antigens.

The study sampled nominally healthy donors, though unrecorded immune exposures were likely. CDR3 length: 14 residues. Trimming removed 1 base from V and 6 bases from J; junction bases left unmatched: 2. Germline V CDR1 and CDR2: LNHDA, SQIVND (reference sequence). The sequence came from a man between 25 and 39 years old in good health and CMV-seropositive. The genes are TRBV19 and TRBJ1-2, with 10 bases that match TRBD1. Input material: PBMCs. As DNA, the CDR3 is TGTGCCAGTAGTATAGTTGGGACAGGGGATGGCTACACCTTC. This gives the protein CASSIVGTGDGYTF.